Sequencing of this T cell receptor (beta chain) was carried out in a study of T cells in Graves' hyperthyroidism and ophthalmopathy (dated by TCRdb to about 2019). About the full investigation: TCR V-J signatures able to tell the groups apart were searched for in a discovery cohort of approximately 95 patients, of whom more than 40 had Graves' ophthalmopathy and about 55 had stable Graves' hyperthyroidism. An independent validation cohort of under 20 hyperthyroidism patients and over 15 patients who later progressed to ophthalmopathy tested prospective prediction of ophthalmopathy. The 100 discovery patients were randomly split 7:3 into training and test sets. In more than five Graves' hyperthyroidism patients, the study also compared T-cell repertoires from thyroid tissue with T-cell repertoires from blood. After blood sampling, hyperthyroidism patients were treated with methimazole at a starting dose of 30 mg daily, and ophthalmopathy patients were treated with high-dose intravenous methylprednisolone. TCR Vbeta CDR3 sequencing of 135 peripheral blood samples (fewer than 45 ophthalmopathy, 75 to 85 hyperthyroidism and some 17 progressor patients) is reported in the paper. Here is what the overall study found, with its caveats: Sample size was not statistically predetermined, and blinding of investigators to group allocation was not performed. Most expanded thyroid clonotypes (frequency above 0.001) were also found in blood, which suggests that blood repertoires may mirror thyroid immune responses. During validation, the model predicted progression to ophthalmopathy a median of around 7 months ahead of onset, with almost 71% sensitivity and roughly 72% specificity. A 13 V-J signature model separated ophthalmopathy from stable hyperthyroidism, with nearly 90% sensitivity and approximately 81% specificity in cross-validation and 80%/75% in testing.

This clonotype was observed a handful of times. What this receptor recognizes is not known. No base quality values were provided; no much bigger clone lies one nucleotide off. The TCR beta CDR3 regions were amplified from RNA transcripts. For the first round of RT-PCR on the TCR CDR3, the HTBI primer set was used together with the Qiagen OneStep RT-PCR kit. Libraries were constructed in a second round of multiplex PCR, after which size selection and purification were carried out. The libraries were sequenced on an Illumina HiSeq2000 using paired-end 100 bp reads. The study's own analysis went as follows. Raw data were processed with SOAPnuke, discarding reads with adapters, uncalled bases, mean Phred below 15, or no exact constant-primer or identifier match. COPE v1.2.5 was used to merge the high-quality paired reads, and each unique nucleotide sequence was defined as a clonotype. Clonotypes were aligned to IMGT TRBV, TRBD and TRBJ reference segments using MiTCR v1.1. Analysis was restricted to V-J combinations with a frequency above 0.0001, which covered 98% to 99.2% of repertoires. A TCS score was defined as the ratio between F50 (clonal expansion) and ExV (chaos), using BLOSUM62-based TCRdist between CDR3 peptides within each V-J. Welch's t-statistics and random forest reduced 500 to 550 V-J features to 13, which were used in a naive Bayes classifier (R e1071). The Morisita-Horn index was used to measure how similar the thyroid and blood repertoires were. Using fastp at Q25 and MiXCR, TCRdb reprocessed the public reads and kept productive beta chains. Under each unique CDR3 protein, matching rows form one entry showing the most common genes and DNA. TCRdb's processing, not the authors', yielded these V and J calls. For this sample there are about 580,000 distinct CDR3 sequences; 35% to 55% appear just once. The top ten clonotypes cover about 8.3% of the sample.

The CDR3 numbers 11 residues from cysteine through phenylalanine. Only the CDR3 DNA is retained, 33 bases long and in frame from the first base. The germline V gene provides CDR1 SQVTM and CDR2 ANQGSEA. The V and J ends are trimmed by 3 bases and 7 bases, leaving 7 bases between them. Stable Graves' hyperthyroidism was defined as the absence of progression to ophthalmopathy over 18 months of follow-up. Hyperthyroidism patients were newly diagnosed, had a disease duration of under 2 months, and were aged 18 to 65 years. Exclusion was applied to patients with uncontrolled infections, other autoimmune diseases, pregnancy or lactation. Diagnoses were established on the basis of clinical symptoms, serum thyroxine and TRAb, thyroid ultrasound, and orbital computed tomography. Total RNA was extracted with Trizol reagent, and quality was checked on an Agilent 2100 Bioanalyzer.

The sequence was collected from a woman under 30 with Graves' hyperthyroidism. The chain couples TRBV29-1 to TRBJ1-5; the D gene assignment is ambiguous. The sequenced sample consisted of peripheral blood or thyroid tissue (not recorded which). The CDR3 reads CSVDFGQPQHF. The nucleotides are TGCAGCGTTGATTTTGGGCAGCCCCAGCATTTT.